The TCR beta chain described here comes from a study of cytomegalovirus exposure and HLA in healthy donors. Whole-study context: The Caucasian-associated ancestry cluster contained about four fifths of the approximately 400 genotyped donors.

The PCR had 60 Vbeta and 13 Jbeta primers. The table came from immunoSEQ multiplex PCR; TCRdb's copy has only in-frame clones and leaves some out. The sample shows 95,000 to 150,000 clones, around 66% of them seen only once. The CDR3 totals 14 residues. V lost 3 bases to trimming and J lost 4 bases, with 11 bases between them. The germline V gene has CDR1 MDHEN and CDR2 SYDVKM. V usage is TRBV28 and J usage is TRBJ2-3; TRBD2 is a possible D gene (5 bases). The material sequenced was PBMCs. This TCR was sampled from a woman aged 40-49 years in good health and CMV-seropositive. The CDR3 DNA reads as TGTGCCAGCAGTTTTCCACTAGATGCAGATACGCAGTATTTT. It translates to CASSFPLDADTQYF.